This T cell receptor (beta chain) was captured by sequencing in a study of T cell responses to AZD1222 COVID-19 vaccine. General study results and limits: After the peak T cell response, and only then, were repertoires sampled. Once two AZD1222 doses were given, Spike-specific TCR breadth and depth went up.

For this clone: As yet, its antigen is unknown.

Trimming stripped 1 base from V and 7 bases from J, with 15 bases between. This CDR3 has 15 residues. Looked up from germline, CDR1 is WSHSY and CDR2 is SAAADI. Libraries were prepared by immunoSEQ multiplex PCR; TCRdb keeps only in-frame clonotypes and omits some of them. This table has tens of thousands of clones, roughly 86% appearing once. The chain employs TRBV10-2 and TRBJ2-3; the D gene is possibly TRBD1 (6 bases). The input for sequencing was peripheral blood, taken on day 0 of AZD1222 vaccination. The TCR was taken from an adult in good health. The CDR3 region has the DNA TGCGCCAGCAGTGAGTGGCTAGGGGGTAGGAATACGCAGTATTTT. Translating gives CASSEWLGGRNTQYF.